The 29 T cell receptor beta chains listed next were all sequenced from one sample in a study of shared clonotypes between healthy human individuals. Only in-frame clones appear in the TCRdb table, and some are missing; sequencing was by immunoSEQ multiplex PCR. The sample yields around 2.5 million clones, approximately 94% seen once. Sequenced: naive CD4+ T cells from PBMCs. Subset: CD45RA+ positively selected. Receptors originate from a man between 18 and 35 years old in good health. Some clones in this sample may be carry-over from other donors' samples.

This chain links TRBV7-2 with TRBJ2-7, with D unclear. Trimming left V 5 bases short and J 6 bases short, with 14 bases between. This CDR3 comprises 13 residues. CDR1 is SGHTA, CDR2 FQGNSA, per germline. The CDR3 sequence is CASSSRSGLEQYF. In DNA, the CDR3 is TGTGCCAGCAGCAGCCGCAGTGGTCTCGAGCAGTACTTC.

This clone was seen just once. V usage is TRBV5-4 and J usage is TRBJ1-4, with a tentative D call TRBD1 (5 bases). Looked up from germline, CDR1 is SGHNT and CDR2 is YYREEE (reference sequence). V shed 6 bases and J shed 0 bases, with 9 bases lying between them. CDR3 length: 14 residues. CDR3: CASTRGTTNEKLFF. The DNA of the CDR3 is TGTGCCAGCACTCGGGGGACAACTAATGAAAAACTGTTTTTT.

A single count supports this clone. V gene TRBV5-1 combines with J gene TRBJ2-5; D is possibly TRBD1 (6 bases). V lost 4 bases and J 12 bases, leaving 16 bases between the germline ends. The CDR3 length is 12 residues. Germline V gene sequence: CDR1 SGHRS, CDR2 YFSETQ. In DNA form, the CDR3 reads TGCGCCAGCAGCCCACAGGGCCAGAACAAGTACTTC. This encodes CASSPQGQNKYF.

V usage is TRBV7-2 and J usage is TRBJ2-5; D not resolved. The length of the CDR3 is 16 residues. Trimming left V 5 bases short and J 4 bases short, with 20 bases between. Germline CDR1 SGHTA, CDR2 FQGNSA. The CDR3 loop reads CASSPGKLIPSETQYF. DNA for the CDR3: TGTGCCAGCAGCCCTGGGAAATTAATCCCCTCAGAGACCCAGTACTTC.

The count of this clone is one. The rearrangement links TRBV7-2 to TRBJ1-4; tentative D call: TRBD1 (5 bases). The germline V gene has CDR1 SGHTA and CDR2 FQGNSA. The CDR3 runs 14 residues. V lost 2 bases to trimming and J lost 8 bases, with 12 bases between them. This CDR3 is CASSLSGGDEKLFF. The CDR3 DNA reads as TGTGCCAGCAGCTTATCGGGGGGAGACGAAAAACTGTTTTTT. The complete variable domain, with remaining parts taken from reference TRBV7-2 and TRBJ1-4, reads GAGVSQSPSNKVTEKGKDVELRCDPISGHTALYWYRQSLGQGLEFLIYFQGNSAPDKSGLPSDRFSAERTGGSVSTLTIQRTQQEDSAVYLCASSLSGGDEKLFFGSGTQLSVL.

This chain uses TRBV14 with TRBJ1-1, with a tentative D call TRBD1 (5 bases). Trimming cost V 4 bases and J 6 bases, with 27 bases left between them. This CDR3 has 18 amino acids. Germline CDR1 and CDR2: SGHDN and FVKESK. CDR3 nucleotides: TGTGCCAGCAGCCCTTCGGGAGAGGGGCGAGGACTGTCGGCTGAAGCTTTCTTT. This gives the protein CASSPSGEGRGLSAEAFF. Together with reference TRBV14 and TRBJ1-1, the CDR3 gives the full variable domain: EAGVTQFPSHSVIEKGQTVTLRCDPISGHDNLYWYRRVMGKEIKFLLHFVKESKQDESGMPNNRFLAERTGGTYSTLKVQPAELEDSGVYFCASSPSGEGRGLSAEAFFGQGTRLTVV.

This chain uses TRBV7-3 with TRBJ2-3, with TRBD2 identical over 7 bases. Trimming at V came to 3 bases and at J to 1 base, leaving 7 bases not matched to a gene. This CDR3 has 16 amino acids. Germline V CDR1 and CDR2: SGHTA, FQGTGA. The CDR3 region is CASSLKRGGGTDTQYF. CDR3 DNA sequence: TGTGCCAGCAGCTTGAAGCGGGGAGGAGGCACAGATACGCAGTATTTT.

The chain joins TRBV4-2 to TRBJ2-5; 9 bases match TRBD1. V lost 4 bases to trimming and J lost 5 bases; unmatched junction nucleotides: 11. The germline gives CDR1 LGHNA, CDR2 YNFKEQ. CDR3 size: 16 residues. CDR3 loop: CASSRLDRGPLETQYF. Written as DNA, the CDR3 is TGTGCCAGCAGCCGTTTGGACAGGGGACCCTTGGAGACCCAGTACTTC.

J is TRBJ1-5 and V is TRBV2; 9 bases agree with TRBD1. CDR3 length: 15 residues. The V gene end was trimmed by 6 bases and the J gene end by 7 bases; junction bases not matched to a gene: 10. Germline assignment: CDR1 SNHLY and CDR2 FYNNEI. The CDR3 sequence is CASSAGTGRIQPQHF. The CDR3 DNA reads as TGTGCCAGCAGCGCCGGGACAGGGAGAATACAGCCCCAGCATTTT. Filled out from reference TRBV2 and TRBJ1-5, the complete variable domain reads EPEVTQTPSHQVTQMGQEVILRCVPISNHLYFYWYRQILGQKVEFLVSFYNNEISEKSEIFDDQFSVERPDGSNFTLKIRSTKLEDSAMYFCASSAGTGRIQPQHFGDGTRLSIL.

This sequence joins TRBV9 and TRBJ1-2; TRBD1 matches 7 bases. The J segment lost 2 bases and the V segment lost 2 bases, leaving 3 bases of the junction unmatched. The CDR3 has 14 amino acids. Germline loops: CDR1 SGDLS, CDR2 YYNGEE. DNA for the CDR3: TGTGCCAGCAGCGTCATGACAGGGAACTATGGCTACACCTTC. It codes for CASSVMTGNYGYTF.

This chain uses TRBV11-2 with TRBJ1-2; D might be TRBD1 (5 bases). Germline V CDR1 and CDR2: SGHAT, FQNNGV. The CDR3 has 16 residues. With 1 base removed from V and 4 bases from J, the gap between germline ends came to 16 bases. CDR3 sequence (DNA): TGTGCCAGCAGCTTAGGGGTGGGACGGACCTTCTATGGCTACACCTTC. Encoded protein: CASSLGVGRTFYGYTF.

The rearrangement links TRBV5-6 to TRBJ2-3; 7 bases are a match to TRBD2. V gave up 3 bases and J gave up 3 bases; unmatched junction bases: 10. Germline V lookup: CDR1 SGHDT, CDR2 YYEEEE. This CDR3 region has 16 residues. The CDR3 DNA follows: TGTGCCAGCAGCTCGCTTGGGCTAGCGGAAACAGATACGCAGTATTTT. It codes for CASSSLGLAETDTQYF.

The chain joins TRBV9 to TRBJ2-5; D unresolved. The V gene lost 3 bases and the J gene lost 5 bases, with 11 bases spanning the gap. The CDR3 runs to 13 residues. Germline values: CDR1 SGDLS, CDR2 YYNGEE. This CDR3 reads CASSESPTETQYF. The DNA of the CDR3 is TGTGCCAGCAGCGAGAGCCCCACGGAGACCCAGTACTTC.

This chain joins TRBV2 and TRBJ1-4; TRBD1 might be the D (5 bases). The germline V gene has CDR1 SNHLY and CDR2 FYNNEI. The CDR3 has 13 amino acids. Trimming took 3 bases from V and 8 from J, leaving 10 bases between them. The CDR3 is CASSDREREKLFF. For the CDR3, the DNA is TGTGCCAGCAGTGACAGGGAACGGGAAAAACTGTTTTTT.

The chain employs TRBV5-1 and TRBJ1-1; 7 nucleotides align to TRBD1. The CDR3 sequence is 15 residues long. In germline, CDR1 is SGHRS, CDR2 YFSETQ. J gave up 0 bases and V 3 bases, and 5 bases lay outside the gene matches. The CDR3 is CASSSRTGMNTEAFF. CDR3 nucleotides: TGCGCCAGCAGCTCCCGGACAGGAATGAACACTGAAGCTTTCTTT. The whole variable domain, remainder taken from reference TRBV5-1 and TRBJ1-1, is KAGVTQTPRYLIKTRGQQVTLSCSPISGHRSVSWYQQTPGQGLQFLFEYFSETQRNKGNFPGRFSGRQFSNSRSEMNVSTLELGDSALYLCASSSRTGMNTEAFFGQGTRLTVV.

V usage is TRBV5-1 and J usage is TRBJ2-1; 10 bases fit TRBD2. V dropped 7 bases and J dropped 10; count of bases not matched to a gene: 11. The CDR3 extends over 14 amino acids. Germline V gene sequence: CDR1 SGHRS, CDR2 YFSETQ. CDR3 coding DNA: TGCGCCAGCGCCCTAGCGGGAGTATCAGAAGAGCAGTTCTTC. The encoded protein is CASALAGVSEEQFF.

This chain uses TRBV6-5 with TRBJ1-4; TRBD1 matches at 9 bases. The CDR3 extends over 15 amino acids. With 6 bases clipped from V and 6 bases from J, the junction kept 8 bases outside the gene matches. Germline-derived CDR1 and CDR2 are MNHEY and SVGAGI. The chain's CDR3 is CASRAQGAKDEKLFF. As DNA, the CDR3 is TGTGCCAGCAGGGCACAGGGGGCCAAGGATGAAAAACTGTTTTTT.

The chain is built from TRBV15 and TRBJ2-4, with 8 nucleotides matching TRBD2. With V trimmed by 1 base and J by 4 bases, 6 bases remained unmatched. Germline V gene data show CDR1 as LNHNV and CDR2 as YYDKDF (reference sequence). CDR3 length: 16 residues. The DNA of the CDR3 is TGTGCCACCAGCAGAGGTAATAGCGGGATGAAAAACATTCAGTACTTC. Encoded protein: CATSRGNSGMKNIQYF.

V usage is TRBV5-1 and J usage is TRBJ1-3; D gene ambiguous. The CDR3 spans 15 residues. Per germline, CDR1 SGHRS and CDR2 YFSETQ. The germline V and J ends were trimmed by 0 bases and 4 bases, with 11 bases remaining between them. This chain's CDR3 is CASSLGPTGGNTIYF. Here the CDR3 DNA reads TGCGCCAGCAGCTTGGGCCCTACGGGAGGAAACACCATATATTTT.

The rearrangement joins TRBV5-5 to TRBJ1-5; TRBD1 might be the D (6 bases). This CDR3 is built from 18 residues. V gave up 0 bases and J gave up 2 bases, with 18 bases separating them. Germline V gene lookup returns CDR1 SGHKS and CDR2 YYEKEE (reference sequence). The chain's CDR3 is CASSLGFGGASGNQPQHF. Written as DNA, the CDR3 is TGTGCCAGCAGCTTGGGGTTTGGGGGGGCGTCTGGCAATCAGCCCCAGCATTTT.

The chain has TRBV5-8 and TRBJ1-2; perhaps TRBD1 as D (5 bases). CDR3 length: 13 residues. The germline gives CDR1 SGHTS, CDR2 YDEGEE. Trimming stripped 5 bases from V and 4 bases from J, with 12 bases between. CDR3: CASRYRDGYGYTF. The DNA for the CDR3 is TGTGCCAGCAGGTACCGGGACGGCTATGGCTACACCTTC.

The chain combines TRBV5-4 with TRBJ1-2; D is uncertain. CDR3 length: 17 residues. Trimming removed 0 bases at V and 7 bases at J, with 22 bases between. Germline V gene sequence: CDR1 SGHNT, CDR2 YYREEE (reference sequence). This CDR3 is CASSLGGVNMGIPGYTF. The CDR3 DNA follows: TGTGCCAGCAGCTTGGGCGGGGTCAACATGGGGATTCCTGGCTACACCTTC.

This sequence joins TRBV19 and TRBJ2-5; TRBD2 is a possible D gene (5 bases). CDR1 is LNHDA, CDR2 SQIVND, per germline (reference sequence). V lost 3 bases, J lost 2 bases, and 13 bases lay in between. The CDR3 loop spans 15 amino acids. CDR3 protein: CASSMASIQQETQYF. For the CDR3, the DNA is TGTGCCAGTAGTATGGCTAGCATCCAACAAGAGACCCAGTACTTC.

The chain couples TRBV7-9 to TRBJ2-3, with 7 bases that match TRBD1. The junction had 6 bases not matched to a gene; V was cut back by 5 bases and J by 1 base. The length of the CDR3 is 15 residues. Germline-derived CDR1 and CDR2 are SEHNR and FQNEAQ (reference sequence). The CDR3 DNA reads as TGTGCCAGCAGCACCGACAGGGCAGGCACAGATACGCAGTATTTT. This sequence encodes CASSTDRAGTDTQYF.

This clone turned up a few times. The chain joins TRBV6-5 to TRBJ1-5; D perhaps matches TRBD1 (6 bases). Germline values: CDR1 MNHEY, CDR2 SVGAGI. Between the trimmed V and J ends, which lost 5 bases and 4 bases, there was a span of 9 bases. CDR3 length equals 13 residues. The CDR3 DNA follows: TGTGCCAGCAGTAGACAGGTTAATCAGCCCCAGCATTTT. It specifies CASSRQVNQPQHF.

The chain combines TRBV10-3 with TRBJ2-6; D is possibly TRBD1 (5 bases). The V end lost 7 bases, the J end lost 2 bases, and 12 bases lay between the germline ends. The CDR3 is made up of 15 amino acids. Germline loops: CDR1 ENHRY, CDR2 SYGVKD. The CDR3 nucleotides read TGTGCCATCATGAAAGGGGAAGCTGGGGCCAACGTCCTGACTTTC. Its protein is CAIMKGEAGANVLTF.

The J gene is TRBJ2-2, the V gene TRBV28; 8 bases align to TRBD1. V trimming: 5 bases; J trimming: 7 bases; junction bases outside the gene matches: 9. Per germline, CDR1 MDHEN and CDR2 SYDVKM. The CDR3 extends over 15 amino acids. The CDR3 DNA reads TGTGCCAGCAGTCCAATAGGACAGGGTGGCGGGGAGCTGTTTTTT. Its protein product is CASSPIGQGGGELFF.

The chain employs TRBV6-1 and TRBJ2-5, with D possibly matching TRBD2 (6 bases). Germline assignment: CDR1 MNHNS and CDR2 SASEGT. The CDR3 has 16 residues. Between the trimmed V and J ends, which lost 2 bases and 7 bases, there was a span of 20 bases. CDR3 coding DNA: TGTGCCAGCAGTGAATTGTTGACGGGGGTGGTAGGGACCCAGTACTTC. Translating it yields CASSELLTGVVGTQYF.

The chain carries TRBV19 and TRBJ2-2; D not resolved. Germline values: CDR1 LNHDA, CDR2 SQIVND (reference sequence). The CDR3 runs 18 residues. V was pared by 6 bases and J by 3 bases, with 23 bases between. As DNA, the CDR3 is TGTGCCAGTAGCCAAGCCCCCCCGCTTTTCTGGGACACCGGGGAGCTGTTTTTT. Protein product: CASSQAPPLFWDTGELFF.